This section outlines one T cell receptor (beta chain) sequence together with its context. Its antigen is as yet unknown. The PCR ran on 60 Vbeta and 13 Jbeta primers. TCRdb keeps only in-frame clones here, not all; method: immunoSEQ multiplex PCR. The sample includes 110,000 to 150,000 clones, 74% of them seen just once. The CDR3 contains 15 residues. Germline CDR1 reads MNHEY; CDR2 reads SVGAGI. V gave up 6 bases and J gave up 2 bases; unmatched junction bases: 3. This sample stems from a study of cytomegalovirus exposure and HLA in healthy donors. Overall study findings and caveats: Prior analysis indicated that the majority of TCR beta V segments exhibited productivity approximately 87% or approximately 30% of the time. Association of a missense DCLRE1C variant with TCR beta V- and J-gene trimming was reported in a later analysis.

The sample taken for sequencing was PBMCs. The V and J genes are TRBV6-5 and TRBJ2-2; 10 bases agree with TRBD2. This TCR came from a man between 18 and 29 years old in good health and CMV-seropositive. CDR3 region: CASRLAGRNTGELFF. DNA of the CDR3: TGTGCCAGCAGACTAGCGGGAAGAAACACCGGGGAGCTGTTTTTT.